The clone carrying this T cell receptor (beta chain) was detected only once. V lost 2 bases to trimming and J lost 6 bases, with 18 bases between them. The CDR3 runs 16 residues. Germline CDR1 reads SGHVS; CDR2 reads FQNEAQ. The data stem from a study of cytomegalovirus exposure and HLA in healthy donors. Study-level information: An earlier analysis found 95 million to 140 million unique TCR beta sequences from roughly 170 million T cells.

The PCR made use of 60 Vbeta and 13 Jbeta primers. Clones were sequenced by immunoSEQ multiplex PCR, and TCRdb holds only the in-frame ones, with some missing. The table records fewer than 250,000 clones, 70% to 90% of them present only once. The sequenced sample consisted of PBMCs. This chain uses TRBV7-8 with TRBJ2-3; D might be TRBD1 (7 bases). The TCR comes from a man aged 25 to 40 in good health and CMV-seronegative. The CDR3 DNA follows: TGTGCCAGCAGCTTAAGGAGGGCAGGGGGTGGGGATACGCAGTATTTT. This codes for CASSLRRAGGGDTQYF.